This T cell receptor beta chain originates from a study of shared clonotypes between healthy human individuals. The germline CDR1 and CDR2 sequences are SGHTA and FQGTGA. V shed 2 bases and J shed 4 bases, with 17 bases lying between them. The CDR3 is 16 amino acids. The count of this clone is one. Profiled with immunoSEQ multiplex PCR; TCRdb holds only in-frame clones, not every one. The table lists about 690,000 clones, 90% of them singletons, with 30% to 40% in the top ten. The sequencing input was memory CD8+ T cells from PBMCs. Subset meaning: CD45RO+ cells pooled with CCR7-negative TemRA cells. The origin of this receptor is a man aged 18 to 30 in good health. Some clones in this sample may be carry-over from other donors' samples. The genes are TRBV7-3 and TRBJ1-2; no definite D call. This chain's CDR3 is CASSLSYGRSSYGYTF. The CDR3 DNA follows: TGTGCCAGCAGCTTATCATATGGGAGATCTTCCTATGGCTACACCTTC.